The present T cell receptor (beta chain) was sequenced within a study of blood T cell repertoires in COVID-19. About the research overall: Italy, Spain and the United States were the sources of the convalescent and acute COVID-19 samples. Sources were T cells, B-cell-depleted T cells, or PBMCs; the material itself was cDNA or gDNA.

Original methodology: Amplifying reference gene primers gave estimates of nucleated cell counts. The data were produced by immunoSEQ multiplex PCR, yet TCRdb's version contains in-frame clones alone and is incomplete. The DNA was the basis for D and trimming; V, J and clone size are from that table. Among about 150,000 clones listed, roughly 93% were seen once. Patients of the Seattle cohort, enrolled during active infection, were followed longitudinally. The source material was peripheral blood. The source is a man younger than 35 with COVID-19, enrolled during active disease.

CDR3 sequence (DNA): TGCAGCGTTAAGCCCCGGGATCAAATGAACACTGAAGCTTTCTTT. Protein sequence: CSVKPRDQMNTEAFF. The J gene is TRBJ1-1, the V gene TRBV29-1; D is undetermined. V was pared by 5 bases and J by 0 bases, with 16 bases between. The CDR3 spans 15 residues. Germline CDR1 SQVTM, CDR2 ANQGSEA.